This record covers a single T cell receptor beta chain. The record originates from a study of blood T cell repertoires in COVID-19. As for the study in general: COVID-19 samples collected from the United States, Italy and Spain covered acute and convalescent phases. T cells, B-cell-depleted T cells, or PBMCs provided the cDNA or gDNA that served as material.

Trimming removed 6 bases from V and 8 bases from J, with 20 bases in between. Germline V gene lookup returns CDR1 MDHEN and CDR2 SYDVKM. The CDR3 loop spans 16 amino acids. Original processing notes: From reference gene primer amplification, estimates of nucleated cell counts were derived. Libraries were prepared by immunoSEQ multiplex PCR; TCRdb keeps only in-frame clonotypes and omits some of them. The V and J calls and clone size are taken from that table; D and trimming were inferred from the DNA. In the table there are about 46,000 clones, 70% to 90% of which are singletons. Sequencing was performed on peripheral blood. The receptor was isolated from a human donor in a cohort sampled during active COVID-19. The donor label of this sample is uncertain. The chain uses TRBV28 and TRBJ1-6, with D tentatively TRBD1 (6 bases). CDR3 in amino acids: CASSQIGGLRDSPLHF. As DNA, the CDR3 is TGTGCCAGCAGCCAAATAGGGGGATTGCGAGATTCACCCCTCCACTTT.